These 20 T cell receptor beta chains originate from one sample sequenced in a study of T cells in narcolepsy listed by TCRdb under 2018. The library was generated by the immunoSEQ multiplex PCR assay. TCRdb provides this immuneACCESS table in a form limited to in-frame rearrangements. Some clones are lacking; in checked studies, under half of them reflect an unresolved V gene, and why the rest are absent is not known. Recorded for this sample are fewer than 35,000 clones; about four fifths of them occurred a single time. About 0.62% of the sample goes to the ten largest clones. Sequenced: memory (CD45RA-) CD4+ T cells from blood. Reading the label with the study, this specimen's cell subset or site is: memory T cells sorted ex vivo from peripheral blood. These receptors were obtained from a human donor in good health.

The chain carries TRBV30 and TRBJ1-5; tentative D call: TRBD1 (5 bases). CDR1 GTSNPN and CDR2 SVGIG come from the germline V gene (reference sequence). Trimming left V 0 bases short and J 9 bases short, with 15 bases between. This CDR3 contains 14 residues. This CDR3 is CAWSVSGRDAPQHF. The CDR3 DNA follows: TGTGCCTGGAGTGTATCCGGCAGGGATGCGCCCCAGCATTTT.

The J gene is TRBJ1-5, the V gene TRBV10-3, with unresolved D. Germline CDR1 ENHRY, CDR2 SYGVKD. V was cut by 2 bases and J by 3 bases, with 11 bases left in between. The CDR3 runs 15 residues. The chain's CDR3 is CAISEGQADNQPQHF. CDR3 coding DNA: TGTGCCATCAGTGAGGGGCAGGCGGACAATCAGCCCCAGCATTTT.

The chain carries TRBV11-2 and TRBJ1-1, with D maybe TRBD1 (6 bases). The CDR3 spans 12 residues. Trimming shortened V by 5 bases and J by 4 bases, and 8 bases separated the two germline ends. Per germline, CDR1 SGHAT and CDR2 FQNNGV. CDR3 nucleotides: TGTGCCAGCAGCCTCAGGGGCACTGAAGCTTTCTTT. Protein: CASSLRGTEAFF.

The rearrangement uses TRBV5-1 and TRBJ2-3; no definite D call. This CDR3 has 15 amino acids. Germline lookup yields CDR1 SGHRS and CDR2 YFSETQ. Trimming pared 0 bases from V and 0 bases from J, leaving 8 bases between. DNA for the CDR3: TGCGCCAGCAGCTTGGCGGCGGCTAGCACAGATACGCAGTATTTT. Its protein is CASSLAAASTDTQYF.

The rearrangement links TRBV19 to TRBJ1-1; tentative D call: TRBD1 (6 bases). The CDR3 covers 14 residues. From germline, CDR1 is LNHDA and CDR2 SQIVND (reference sequence). V was pared by 11 bases and J by 1 base, with 17 bases between. CDR3 residues: CACKTGMENTEAFF. DNA for the CDR3: TGTGCCTGTAAAACAGGGATGGAGAACACTGAAGCTTTCTTT.

The chain is built from TRBV7-9 and TRBJ2-3; TRBD1 agrees at 11 bases. CDR3 length equals 18 residues. The germline CDR1 and CDR2 sequences are SEHNR and FQNEAQ (reference sequence). Losses at the gene ends were 1 base for V and 6 bases for J; bases not matched to a gene: 12. The CDR3, as DNA: TGTGCCAGCAGCTTAGGGCTGGACAGGGGGCCCCAGAGTGATACGCAGTATTTT. It codes for CASSLGLDRGPQSDTQYF.

V is TRBV28 and J is TRBJ2-1; a possible D gene is TRBD1 (6 bases). The CDR3 sequence is 13 residues long. From germline, CDR1 is MDHEN and CDR2 SYDVKM. V was trimmed by 5 bases and J by 3 bases, leaving 8 bases between them. The CDR3 DNA sequence: TGTGCCAGCAGTGAGGGGGACTACAATGAGCAGTTCTTC. Protein product: CASSEGDYNEQFF.

The chain has TRBV28 and TRBJ2-2; D gene ambiguous. CDR1 is MDHEN and CDR2 is SYDVKM in the germline V gene. Trimming stripped 5 bases from V and 7 bases from J, with 5 bases between. The CDR3 is made up of 11 amino acids. CDR3: CASSVYGELFF. The CDR3 DNA is TGTGCCAGCAGTGTTTACGGGGAGCTGTTTTTT. The full variable domain, its missing parts supplied by reference TRBV28 and TRBJ2-2, is DVKVTQSSRYLVKRTGEKVFLECVQDMDHENMFWYRQDPGLGLRLIYFSYDVKMKEKGDIPEGYSVSREKKERFSLILESASTNQTSMYLCASSVYGELFFGEGSRLTVL.

This sequence joins TRBV5-1 and TRBJ2-1; 10 bases agree with TRBD1. CDR3 length: 16 amino acids. The junction had 4 bases not matched to a gene; V was cut back by 0 bases and J by 4 bases. Looked up from germline, CDR1 is SGHRS and CDR2 is YFSETQ. This CDR3 reads CASSLAWDRGYNEQFF. The CDR3 coding sequence is TGCGCCAGCAGCTTGGCCTGGGACAGGGGATACAATGAGCAGTTCTTC.

This rearrangement joins TRBV5-6 to TRBJ2-3; maybe TRBD2 (6 bases). Trimming stripped 0 bases from V and 1 base from J, with 12 bases between. CDR3 length equals 16 residues. CDR1 is SGHDT, CDR2 YYEEEE, per germline. The CDR3 DNA reads TGTGCCAGCAGCTTGGGTCGTCCGGGGGGCACAGATACGCAGTATTTT. Translation gives CASSLGRPGGTDTQYF.

The chain uses TRBV5-1 and TRBJ2-2; D ambiguous. V was pared by 0 bases and J by 5 bases, with 8 bases between. Germline V CDR1 and CDR2: SGHRS, YFSETQ. The CDR3 is made up of 14 amino acids. As DNA, the CDR3 is TGCGCCAGCAGCTTGGTAGGGATTACCGGGGAGCTGTTTTTT. Translating it yields CASSLVGITGELFF.

This clone was observed a single time. The V call is TRBV4-2, the J call TRBJ2-5; TRBD2 aligns across 8 bases. The junction had 6 bases not matched to a gene; V was cut back by 0 bases and J by 0 bases. This CDR3 has 17 residues. Germline loops: CDR1 LGHNA, CDR2 YNFKEQ. The DNA for the CDR3 is TGTGCCAGCAGCCAAGAGTCTAGCGGGCGAAACCAAGAGACCCAGTACTTC. Residues: CASSQESSGRNQETQYF.

The chain links TRBV6-5 to TRBJ1-2; TRBD1 might be the D (5 bases). The ends were cut back, 0 bases at V and 6 bases at J, with 14 bases in the middle. Germline V gene sequence: CDR1 MNHEY, CDR2 SVGAGI. This CDR3 contains 15 residues. CDR3 DNA sequence: TGTGCCAGCAGTTACTCGAGGGGCGAGAGGGATGGCTACACCTTC. It encodes CASSYSRGERDGYTF.

The chain links TRBV4-1 to TRBJ1-1, with unresolved D. Germline V gene data show CDR1 as MGHRA and CDR2 as YSYEKL. The CDR3 runs to 14 residues. V lost 0 bases to trimming and J lost 7 bases, with 12 bases between them. The DNA for the CDR3 is TGCGCCAGCAGCCAAGATATGGGGTGGAATGAAGCTTTCTTT. Translated: CASSQDMGWNEAFF.

The V call is TRBV7-4, the J call TRBJ2-7; D is unresolved. The V gene lost 1 base and the J gene lost 1 base, with 5 bases spanning the gap. CDR3 size: 13 residues. Germline V CDR1 and CDR2: SGHVT, SQSDAQ. CDR3 sequence (DNA): TGTGCCAGCAGCTTAGTTAGATCCTACGAGCAGTACGTC. It is translated as CASSLVRSYEQYV.

This clone was recorded a few times. This chain links TRBV28 with TRBJ1-1, with D perhaps TRBD1 (5 bases). Germline V gene data show CDR1 as MDHEN and CDR2 as SYDVKM. This CDR3 has 13 residues. The V gene lost 5 bases and the J gene lost 3 bases, with 10 bases spanning the gap. The CDR3 DNA follows: TGTGCCAGCAGTCTTGGGGGGGACACTGAAGCTTTCTTT. Protein sequence: CASSLGGDTEAFF.

This chain uses TRBV7-6 with TRBJ2-2, with 12 nucleotides matching TRBD2. Germline V CDR1 and CDR2: SGHVS, FNYEAQ. V gave up 6 bases and J gave up 0 bases; unmatched junction bases: 8. CDR3 size: 18 residues. The CDR3 DNA reads as TGTGCCAGCAGAAAGGGACTAGCGGGTGCCGCGAACACCGGGGAGCTGTTTTTT. Encoded protein: CASRKGLAGAANTGELFF.

V usage is TRBV28 and J usage is TRBJ1-3, with a weak D call TRBD1 (6 bases). Trimming took 5 bases from V and 2 from J, leaving 13 bases between them. The CDR3 runs 15 residues. Germline V lookup: CDR1 MDHEN, CDR2 SYDVKM. CDR3 loop: CASSTRRTAGNTIYF. The CDR3 nucleotides read TGTGCCAGCAGTACCCGAAGGACAGCTGGAAACACCATATATTTT.

In its sample, this clone was seen once. The chain uses TRBV6-5 and TRBJ2-1; the D gene is possibly TRBD1 (6 bases). V lost 5 bases and J 8 bases, leaving 13 bases between the germline ends. Per germline, CDR1 MNHEY and CDR2 SVGAGI. The CDR3 length is 13 residues. The CDR3 here is CASSAQGLDEQFF. The CDR3 DNA sequence: TGTGCCAGCAGTGCACAGGGCCTCGATGAGCAGTTCTTC.

Notes on this clone: At the DNA level, this CDR3 is encoded by other sequences in the same sample as well. The chain employs TRBV7-2 and TRBJ1-3; no reliable D call. The length of the CDR3 is 12 residues. V was clipped by 6 bases and J by 5 bases, with 8 bases between them. In germline, CDR1 is SGHTA, CDR2 FQGNSA. The CDR3 DNA is TGTGCCAGCAGTTCCGAGCGAAACACCATATATTTT. It translates to CASSSERNTIYF.